This T cell receptor (beta chain) originates from a study of cytomegalovirus exposure and HLA in healthy donors. Study-level findings and limits: 150 or so TCR beta chains were listed as cytomegalovirus-associated.

The CDR3 is 14 amino acids. CDR1 and CDR2 from the germline V gene are MNHEY and SVGAGI. J gave up 10 bases and V 4 bases, and 12 bases lay outside the gene matches. This cohort consisted of healthy bone marrow donors. Unrecorded immune exposure was likely among donors, who were nominally healthy when sampled. With 60 Vbeta and 13 Jbeta primers, the PCR was carried out. This table comes from immunoSEQ multiplex PCR, and its TCRdb copy is limited to in-frame clones, with some not included. The repertoire includes 150,000 to 200,000 clones, 70% to 85% of them detected once, and around 4.8% sits in the top ten. Details on this clone: Antigen: not known.

The sequence derives from a woman in her twenties or thirties in good health and CMV-seropositive. The gene calls are TRBV6-5 and TRBJ1-1, with 7 bases matching TRBD1. Sequencing was performed on PBMCs. The CDR3 bases are TGTGCCAGCAGTTGGGACAGTCGAACGACTCGAGCTTTCTTT. Translation gives CASSWDSRTTRAFF.